Given below is one T cell receptor beta chain in context. What it recognizes is unknown. Time point meaning: pre-sensitization, week 0. The sample's treatment: therapeutic diphenylcyclopropenone sensitization with weekly scalp DPC. Alopecia patients deemed DPC-suitable, aged 18 to 70, excluding pregnancy. The authors' total RNA extraction used unfractionated whole blood. MiXCR, run by TCRdb on the RACE reads, gives a single entry per CDR3 protein. This sample carries 300,000 to 450,000 distinct CDR3 sequences, roughly 5% of them seen once, and the ten largest clones take around 2.6%. The sample is drawn from a study of human T cells and chemical hapten exposure. Findings and caveats of the study: There was alopecia in the donors, so their immune response may differ from that of healthy people. TCRs whose frequency exceeded 1 in 1000 remained the same following DPC sensitization.

V lost 3 bases and J lost 2, with 15 bases in between. CDR3 length equals 15 residues. Germline V gives CDR1 DFQATT, CDR2 SNEGSKA (reference sequence). The gene calls are TRBV20-1 and TRBJ2-3, with a possible D match to TRBD2 (6 bases). Here the sequenced sample was whole blood, taken in connection with sensitization to the hapten diphenylcyclopropenone (DPC). The sequence was obtained from a woman in her fifties or sixties with alopecia areata. Some clones in this sample may be carry-over from other donors' samples. The CDR3 is CSAREGSGTTDTQYF. The DNA of the CDR3 is TGCAGTGCTAGGGAGGGTAGCGGAACCACAGATACGCAGTATTTT.